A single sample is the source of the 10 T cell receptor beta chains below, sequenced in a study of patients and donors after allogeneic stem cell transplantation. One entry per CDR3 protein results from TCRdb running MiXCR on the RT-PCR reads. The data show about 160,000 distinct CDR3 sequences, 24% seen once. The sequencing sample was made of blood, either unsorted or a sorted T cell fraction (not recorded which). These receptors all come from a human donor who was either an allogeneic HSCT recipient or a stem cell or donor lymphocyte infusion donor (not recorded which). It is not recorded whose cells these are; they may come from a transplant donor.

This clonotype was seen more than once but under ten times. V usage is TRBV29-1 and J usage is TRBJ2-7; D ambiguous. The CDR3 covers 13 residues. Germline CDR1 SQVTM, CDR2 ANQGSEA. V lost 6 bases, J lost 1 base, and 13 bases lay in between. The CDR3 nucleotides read TGCAGCGTCTTTGACTCCCTTTCCTACGAGCAGTACTTC. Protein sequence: CSVFDSLSYEQYF.

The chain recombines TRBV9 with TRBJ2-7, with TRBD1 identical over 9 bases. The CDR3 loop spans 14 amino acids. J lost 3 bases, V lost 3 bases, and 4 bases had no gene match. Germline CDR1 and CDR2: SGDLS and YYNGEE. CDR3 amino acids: CASSGGQGSYEQYF. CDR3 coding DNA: TGTGCCAGCAGCGGGGGACAGGGTAGCTACGAGCAGTACTTC.

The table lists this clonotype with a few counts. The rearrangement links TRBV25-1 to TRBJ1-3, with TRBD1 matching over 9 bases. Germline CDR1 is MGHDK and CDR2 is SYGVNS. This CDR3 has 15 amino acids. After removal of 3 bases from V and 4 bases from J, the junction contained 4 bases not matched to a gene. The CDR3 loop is CASSDRDRAGNTIYF. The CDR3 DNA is TGTGCCAGCAGTGACCGGGACAGGGCCGGAAACACCATATATTTT.

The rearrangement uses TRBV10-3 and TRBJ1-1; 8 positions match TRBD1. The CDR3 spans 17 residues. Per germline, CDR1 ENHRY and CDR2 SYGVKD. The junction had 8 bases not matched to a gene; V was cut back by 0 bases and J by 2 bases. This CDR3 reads CAISESLGQGGNTEAFF. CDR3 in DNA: TGTGCCATCAGTGAGTCTCTAGGACAGGGAGGCAACACTGAAGCTTTCTTT.

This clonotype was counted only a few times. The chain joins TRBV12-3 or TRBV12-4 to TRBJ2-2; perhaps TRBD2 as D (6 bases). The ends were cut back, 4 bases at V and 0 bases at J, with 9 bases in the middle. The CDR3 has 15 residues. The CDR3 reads CASSWGVANTGELFF. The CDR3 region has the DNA TGTGCCAGCAGTTGGGGGGTAGCGAACACCGGGGAGCTGTTTTTT.

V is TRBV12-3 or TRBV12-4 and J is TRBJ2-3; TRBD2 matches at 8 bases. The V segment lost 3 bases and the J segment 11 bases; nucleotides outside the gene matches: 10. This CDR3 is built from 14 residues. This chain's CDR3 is CASSFPLTSGGQYF. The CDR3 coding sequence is TGTGCCAGCAGTTTCCCTCTTACTAGCGGCGGGCAGTATTTT.

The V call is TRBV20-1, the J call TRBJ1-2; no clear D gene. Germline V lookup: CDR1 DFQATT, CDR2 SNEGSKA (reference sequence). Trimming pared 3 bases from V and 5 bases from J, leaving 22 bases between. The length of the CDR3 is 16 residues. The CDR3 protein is CSARDPREWRLYGYTF. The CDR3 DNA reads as TGCAGTGCTAGGGACCCCCGGGAATGGAGATTATATGGCTACACCTTC.

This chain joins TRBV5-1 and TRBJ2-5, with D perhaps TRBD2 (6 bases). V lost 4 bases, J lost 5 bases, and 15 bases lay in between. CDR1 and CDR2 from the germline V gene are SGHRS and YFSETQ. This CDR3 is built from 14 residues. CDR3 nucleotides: TGCGCCAGCAGCAAAAGAGCGGGTGTGGAGACCCAGTACTTC. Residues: CASSKRAGVETQYF.

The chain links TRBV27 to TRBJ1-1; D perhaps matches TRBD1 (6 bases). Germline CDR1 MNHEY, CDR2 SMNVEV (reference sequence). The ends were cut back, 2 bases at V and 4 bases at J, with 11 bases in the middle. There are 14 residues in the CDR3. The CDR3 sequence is CASSLGGAGTEAFF. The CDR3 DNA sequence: TGTGCCAGCAGTTTAGGGGGGGCGGGCACTGAAGCTTTCTTT.

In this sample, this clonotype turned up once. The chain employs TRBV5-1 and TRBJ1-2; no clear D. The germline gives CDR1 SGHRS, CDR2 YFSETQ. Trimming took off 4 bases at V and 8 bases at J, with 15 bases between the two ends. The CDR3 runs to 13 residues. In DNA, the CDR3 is TGCGCCAGCAGCCTGGACGGGCGAGTAGGCTACACCTTC. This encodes CASSLDGRVGYTF.